Presented here are 23 T cell receptor beta chains from one specimen sequenced in a study of blood T cell repertoires in COVID-19. Assay used: immunoSEQ multiplex PCR; TCRdb lists only in-frame clones, some missing. In the table there are 200,000 to 250,000 clones, around nine tenths of which are singletons. The sequenced sample consisted of peripheral blood. These receptor sequences come from a woman aged 60 to 75 with acute or convalescent COVID-19.

V gene TRBV7-2 combines with J gene TRBJ2-2; D unclear. Between the trimmed V and J ends, which lost 1 base and 5 bases, there was a span of 11 bases. The CDR3 consists of 15 residues. CDR1 SGHTA and CDR2 FQGNSA come from the germline V gene. This CDR3 is CASSLDLVRTGELFF. CDR3 nucleotide sequence: TGTGCCAGCAGCTTAGATCTGGTTCGGACCGGGGAGCTGTTTTTT.

The V gene is TRBV7-9, the J gene TRBJ2-7, with TRBD1 matching 7 bases. V lost 4 bases to trimming and J lost 3 bases; unmatched junction nucleotides: 9. In germline, CDR1 is SEHNR, CDR2 FQNEAQ (reference sequence). The CDR3 loop spans 15 amino acids. CDR3 coding DNA: TGTGCCAGCAGCTCACAGGGGACCGTGGGCTACGAGCAGTACTTC. Its protein product is CASSSQGTVGYEQYF.

V and J are TRBV9 and TRBJ2-2, with a weak D call TRBD2 (7 bases). Per the germline V gene, CDR1 is SGDLS and CDR2 is YYNGEE. Trimming took off 4 bases at V and 5 bases at J, with 18 bases between the two ends. This CDR3 spans 16 amino acids. As DNA, the CDR3 is TGTGCCAGCAGCAGCACGGCGGGGGCCCGGACCGGGGAGCTGTTTTTT. Translation gives CASSSTAGARTGELFF.

The V gene is TRBV30, the J gene TRBJ2-7; D is perhaps TRBD2 (6 bases). Germline V gene sequence: CDR1 GTSNPN, CDR2 SVGIG (reference sequence). Trimming pared 0 bases from V and 1 base from J, leaving 13 bases between. The CDR3 sequence is 15 residues long. This chain's CDR3 is CAWSVPSLASYEQYF. In DNA, the CDR3 is TGTGCCTGGAGTGTACCCTCCCTAGCGTCCTACGAGCAGTACTTC.

The rearrangement links TRBV6-6 to TRBJ1-2; D possibly corresponds to TRBD1 (6 bases). The germline V and J ends were trimmed by 6 bases and 3 bases, with 11 bases remaining between them. Germline CDR1 and CDR2: MNHNY and SVGAGI (reference sequence). CDR3 size: 13 residues. The CDR3 protein is CASSPDSDYGYTF. The CDR3, as DNA: TGTGCCAGCAGCCCGGACAGCGACTATGGCTACACCTTC.

V usage is TRBV28 and J usage is TRBJ2-7, with 7 positions matching TRBD2. Trimming at V came to 7 bases and at J to 5 bases, leaving 14 bases not matched to a gene. The CDR3 is 15 residues long. CDR1 is MDHEN, CDR2 SYDVKM, per germline. The DNA of the CDR3 is TGTGCCAGCACCAAAGTTCTAGCGGACCTTCACGAGCAGTACTTC. Encoded protein: CASTKVLADLHEQYF.

Regarding this clone: Additional DNA sequences in this sample encode the identical CDR3. The rearrangement uses TRBV5-1 and TRBJ2-3; unclear D gene. Trimming removed 1 base from V and 5 bases from J, with 2 bases in between. This CDR3 is built from 11 residues. The germline gives CDR1 SGHRS, CDR2 YFSETQ. CDR3 residues: CASSLLDTQYF. For the CDR3, the DNA is TGCGCCAGCAGCTTGCTAGATACGCAGTATTTT.

The J gene is TRBJ1-1, the V gene TRBV5-1; the D is unclear. Trimming stripped 0 bases from V and 1 base from J, with 7 bases between. The CDR3 has 14 residues. From germline, CDR1 is SGHRS and CDR2 YFSETQ. CDR3 DNA: TGCGCCAGCAGCTTGGTTGAGGGGAACACTGAAGCTTTCTTT. It is translated as CASSLVEGNTEAFF.

CDR3 residues: CASSRGQGIMNTEAFF. The CDR3 bases are TGTGCCAGCTCACGCGGACAGGGCATTATGAACACTGAAGCTTTCTTT. V usage is TRBV18 and J usage is TRBJ1-1, with 8 nucleotides matching TRBD1. The CDR3 contains 16 residues. Losses at the gene ends were 4 bases for V and 0 bases for J; bases not matched to a gene: 7. In germline, CDR1 is KGHSH, CDR2 LQKENI.

The chain couples TRBV7-3 to TRBJ2-7; the D is unclear. The CDR3 has 15 amino acids. V lost 3 bases and J 5 bases, leaving 17 bases between the germline ends. The germline gives CDR1 SGHTA, CDR2 FQGTGA. The CDR3 DNA reads as TGTGCCAGCAGCTTTGAGGTAACCTACCTTAACGAGCAGTACTTC. Residues: CASSFEVTYLNEQYF.

The CDR3 nucleotides are TGCAGCGTTGCCCAAGGGGGGGTTAATCAGCCCCAGCATTTT. Its translation is CSVAQGGVNQPQHF. The V call is TRBV29-1, the J call TRBJ1-5; possible D gene TRBD1, 6 bases. This CDR3 has 14 residues. CDR1 is SQVTM and CDR2 is ANQGSEA in the germline V gene. Trimming took off 4 bases at V and 4 bases at J, with 14 bases between the two ends.

The chain has TRBV4-1 and TRBJ1-4; 7 nucleotides line up with TRBD1. Trimming took 4 bases from V and 7 from J; bases not matched to a gene: 3. From germline, CDR1 is MGHRA and CDR2 YSYEKL. The CDR3 totals 13 residues. The CDR3 reads CASSLTGIEKLFF. CDR3 DNA sequence: TGCGCCAGCAGCCTGACAGGGATTGAAAAACTGTTTTTT.

The chain employs TRBV29-1 and TRBJ1-2; TRBD1 matches 7 bases. This CDR3 has 12 amino acids. V shed 3 bases and J 4 bases; nucleotides not matched to a gene: 2. CDR1 is SQVTM and CDR2 is ANQGSEA in the germline V gene. CDR3 sequence: CSVETGIYGYTF. CDR3 DNA: TGCAGCGTTGAGACAGGGATCTATGGCTACACCTTC.

This clone was seen just once. The rearrangement uses TRBV11-2 and TRBJ2-1; the match to TRBD2 covers 7 bases. The length of the CDR3 is 16 residues. Trimming at V came to 0 bases and at J to 6 bases, leaving 8 bases not matched to a gene. CDR1 and CDR2 (germline): SGHAT, FQNNGV. The CDR3: CASSLDRGGGTNEQFF. DNA of the CDR3: TGTGCCAGCAGCTTAGATCGTGGCGGGGGAACCAATGAGCAGTTCTTC.

This clone has a handful of counts. The chain has TRBV5-4 and TRBJ1-6; 10 bases map to TRBD1. CDR3 length: 15 amino acids. Germline V gives CDR1 SGHNT, CDR2 YYREEE (reference sequence). With 4 bases clipped from V and 7 bases from J, the junction kept 5 bases outside the gene matches. The CDR3: CASSERQGANSPLHF. The CDR3 nucleotides are TGTGCCAGCAGCGAAAGACAGGGGGCGAATTCACCCCTCCACTTT.

With regard to this clone: The sample carries other DNA sequences with the same CDR3. The chain is built from TRBV27 and TRBJ2-5; D not resolved. The CDR3 spans 12 residues. Germline CDR1 and CDR2: MNHEY and SMNVEV (reference sequence). Deletions cut 4 bases from V and 4 bases from J, with 7 bases between. This CDR3 reads CASSSSGETQYF. Written as DNA, the CDR3 is TGTGCCAGCAGTTCCTCGGGAGAGACCCAGTACTTC.

V and J are TRBV10-1 and TRBJ2-2; TRBD2 agrees at 7 bases. Germline V gene lookup returns CDR1 WNHNN and CDR2 SYGVQD (reference sequence). The CDR3 has 15 residues. V lost 3 bases, J lost 6 bases, and 7 bases stayed unmatched. The DNA for the CDR3 is TGCGCCAGCAGTGACCAACGGGGGGTGGCCGGGGAGCTGTTTTTT. This translates into CASSDQRGVAGELFF.

This chain uses TRBV19 with TRBJ1-4, with unresolved D. The CDR3 is 16 residues long. Germline lookup yields CDR1 LNHDA and CDR2 SQIVND (reference sequence). The germline V and J ends were trimmed by 4 bases and 8 bases, with 20 bases remaining between them. For the CDR3, the DNA is TGTGCCAGTAGTAGCCCGAGGGTTGTTGGTGGAGAAAAACTGTTTTTT. It is translated as CASSSPRVVGGEKLFF.

V is TRBV27 and J is TRBJ2-2, with D tentatively TRBD1 (6 bases). V dropped 6 bases and J dropped 2 bases, with 16 bases sitting between them. Germline CDR1 MNHEY, CDR2 SMNVEV (reference sequence). The CDR3 is 16 amino acids. The CDR3 is CASRFGGRSNTGELFF. In nucleotides, the CDR3 is TGTGCCAGCAGATTTGGGGGCCGATCAAACACCGGGGAGCTGTTTTTT.

The rearrangement joins TRBV18 to TRBJ2-5, with a possible D match to TRBD1 (6 bases). The germline V and J ends were trimmed by 0 bases and 4 bases, with 6 bases remaining between them. The CDR3 runs 13 residues. Germline assignment: CDR1 KGHSH and CDR2 LQKENI. CDR3 loop: CASSPPGGETQYF. The CDR3 nucleotides are TGTGCCAGCTCACCACCAGGGGGAGAGACCCAGTACTTC.

The J gene is TRBJ2-7, the V gene TRBV28; tentatively, D is TRBD1 (6 bases). Trimming removed 4 bases at V and 2 bases at J, with 12 bases between. This CDR3 has 14 residues. Germline V gene sequence: CDR1 MDHEN, CDR2 SYDVKM. For the CDR3, the DNA is TGTGCCAGCAGTTCCCGGGACACAGCCTACGAGCAGTACTTC. It codes for CASSSRDTAYEQYF.

The CDR3 DNA is TGTGCCAGCAGTTGGACTAGCGGGTTCACAGATACGCAGTATTTT. Amino acids: CASSWTSGFTDTQYF. The chain recombines TRBV28 with TRBJ2-3; TRBD2 agrees at 11 bases. The length of the CDR3 is 15 residues. J lost 2 bases, V lost 4 bases, and 2 bases had no gene match. The germline V gene has CDR1 MDHEN and CDR2 SYDVKM.

The chain is built from TRBV19 and TRBJ2-7; 7 bases match TRBD1. Germline V gene data show CDR1 as LNHDA and CDR2 as SQIVND (reference sequence). Trimming cost V 6 bases and J 0 bases; bases outside gene matches: 8. The CDR3 is 15 residues long. The CDR3 reads CASRGVRQGSYEQYF. CDR3 coding DNA: TGTGCCAGTAGGGGGGTTCGACAGGGCTCCTACGAGCAGTACTTC. The whole variable domain, filled in from reference TRBV19 and TRBJ2-7, reads DGGITQSPKYLFRKEGQNVTLSCEQNLNHDAMYWYRQDPGQGLRLIYYSQIVNDFQKGDIAEGYSVSREKKESFPLTVTSAQKNPTAFYLCASRGVRQGSYEQYFGPGTRLTVT.